A single sample is the source of the 25 T cell receptor beta chains below, sequenced in a study of blood T cells in healthy people across ages. The second PCR ran about 6 to 11 cycles with a sample-barcoded 5' primer and J-beta primers. TCRdb re-derived calls from the 5' RACE reads in MiXCR, one entry per CDR3 protein. The repertoire has about 800,000 distinct CDR3 sequences, more than 45% of them found once; the top ten carry 22%. The specimen was blood. The source of these receptors is a man aged 25 to 40 in good health.

About this clonotype: The junction departs from germline at one end; a sequencing error may be responsible. The rearrangement joins TRBV20-1 to TRBJ2-1; a possible D gene is TRBD2 (5 bases). The CDR3 is 20 residues long. Looked up from germline, CDR1 is DFQATT and CDR2 is SNEGSKA (reference sequence). CDR3 sequence: CSARDPQWMSPAPAGPELFF. DNA of the CDR3: TGCAGTGCTAGAGATCCTCAATGGATGTCCCCAGCACCGGCGGGCCCTGAGCTGTTCTTC.

V and J are TRBV4-1 and TRBJ1-4, with 7 nucleotides matching TRBD1. CDR3 length: 17 amino acids. Trimming took 4 bases from V and 0 from J; bases not matched to a gene: 8. Per the germline V gene, CDR1 is MGHRA and CDR2 is YSYEKL. DNA for the CDR3: TGCGCCAGCAGCCCCTCCGGGACAGTGTCAACTAATGAAAAACTGTTTTTT. This translates into CASSPSGTVSTNEKLFF.

The CDR3 DNA follows: TGTGCCAGCAGTCCTAGTGCCTTCCAAGAGACCCAGTACTTC. Translating it yields CASSPSAFQETQYF. This chain uses TRBV12-3 or TRBV12-4 with TRBJ2-5; D is uncertain. This CDR3 region has 14 residues. V was pared by 5 bases and J by 1 base, with 11 bases between.

V and J are TRBV12-3 or TRBV12-4 and TRBJ2-3; 9 bases fit TRBD2. Trimming took 5 bases from V and 7 from J; bases not matched to a gene: 10. The CDR3 runs 15 residues. CDR3 loop: CASSHSGGLRHTQYF. The CDR3 coding sequence is TGTGCCAGCAGTCATAGCGGGGGCCTCCGGCATACGCAGTATTTT.

The chain joins TRBV6-2 or TRBV6-3 to TRBJ1-5; D possibly corresponds to TRBD1 (5 bases). V lost 5 bases, J lost 7 bases, and 9 bases lay in between. CDR3 length equals 12 residues. CDR1 and CDR2 (germline): MNHEY, SVGEGT. For the CDR3, the DNA is TGTGCCAGCAGTGAGGGGTTCCAGCCCCAGCATTTT. It is translated as CASSEGFQPQHF.

V gene TRBV13 combines with J gene TRBJ2-5; 11 bases align to TRBD2. The CDR3 has 15 residues. J gave up 5 bases and V 5 bases, and 7 bases lay outside the gene matches. CDR1 is PRHDT, CDR2 FYEKMQ, per germline (reference sequence). DNA for the CDR3: TGTGCCAGCAGCCACACTAGCGGGGGTGTGGAGACCCAGTACTTC. It yields the protein CASSHTSGGVETQYF.

The CDR3 sequence is CASSLTGGSTYEQYF. CDR3 coding DNA: TGTGCCAGCAGCCTCACAGGGGGTTCTACCTACGAGCAGTACTTC. This chain uses TRBV7-9 with TRBJ2-5, with 8 bases matching TRBD1. TRBJ2-7 explains the end of the DNA better; the J call may be wrong. Germline CDR1 and CDR2: SEHNR and FQNEAQ (reference sequence). This CDR3 has 15 residues.

V and J are TRBV7-9 and TRBJ2-1; D remains ambiguous. The V and J ends lost 8 bases and 6 bases respectively, with 23 bases between them. CDR1 and CDR2 (germline): SEHNR, FQNEAQ (reference sequence). The CDR3 consists of 16 residues. The CDR3, as DNA: TGTGCCAGCCGGAGTACCGCATGGGTCTGGGTCAATGAGCAGTTCTTC. This codes for CASRSTAWVWVNEQFF.

V and J are TRBV28 and TRBJ2-5; 10 nucleotides line up with TRBD2. The assigned J gene may be wrong: the sequence end matches TRBJ2-7 better. The CDR3 is made up of 16 amino acids. The germline V gene encodes CDR1 MDHEN and CDR2 SYDVKM. CDR3 loop: CASSSRLAGVNYEQYF. The CDR3 DNA sequence: TGTGCCAGCAGTTCCCGCCTAGCGGGAGTAAACTACGAGCAGTACTTC.

The V and J genes are TRBV19 and TRBJ1-5; D is unclear. This CDR3 spans 16 amino acids. Trimming left V 7 bases short and J 0 bases short, with 16 bases between. Germline V gene lookup returns CDR1 LNHDA and CDR2 SQIVND (reference sequence). The CDR3 DNA is TGTGCCAGTACCCCCTTAGCAGAGTATAGCAATCAGCCCCAGCATTTT. Encoded protein: CASTPLAEYSNQPQHF.

There are a few counts of this clonotype. V is TRBV6-5 and J is TRBJ1-4; D may be TRBD1 (5 bases). Trimming took 8 bases from V and 1 from J, leaving 11 bases between them. This CDR3 region has 14 residues. In germline, CDR1 is MNHEY, CDR2 SVGAGI. This chain's CDR3 is CASGFGGTNEKLFF. The CDR3 bases are TGTGCCAGCGGCTTTGGGGGAACTAATGAAAAACTGTTTTTT.

The gene calls are TRBV6-2 or TRBV6-3 and TRBJ2-1; 11 nucleotides match TRBD2. This CDR3 comprises 16 residues. V shed 5 bases and J 4 bases; nucleotides not matched to a gene: 7. The V gene's germline CDR1 is MNHEY and CDR2 SVGEGT. CDR3 residues: CASSGETSGAYNEQFF. In DNA, the CDR3 is TGTGCCAGCAGTGGGGAGACTAGCGGGGCATACAATGAGCAGTTCTTC.

The V call is TRBV9, the J call TRBJ2-1; 7 positions match TRBD2. Germline V lookup: CDR1 SGDLS, CDR2 YYNGEE. This CDR3 has 15 amino acids. The V segment lost 2 bases and the J segment 8 bases; nucleotides outside the gene matches: 10. This CDR3 is CASSVDSLAVDEQFF. DNA for the CDR3: TGTGCCAGCAGCGTCGATTCCCTAGCGGTCGATGAGCAGTTCTTC.

The rearrangement uses TRBV6-6 and TRBJ2-1, with 7 bases matching TRBD1. The DNA end favors TRBJ2-7, so the J call may be wrong. The CDR3 covers 13 residues. The germline V gene encodes CDR1 MNHNY and CDR2 SVGAGI (reference sequence). The CDR3 DNA reads TGTGCCAGCAGCCCTGACAGGGTCAACGAGCAGTACTTC. This codes for CASSPDRVNEQYF.

V usage is TRBV6-5 and J usage is TRBJ1-1; D gene ambiguous. V was pared by 0 bases and J by 2 bases, with 10 bases between. Germline V gene sequence: CDR1 MNHEY, CDR2 SVGAGI. The CDR3 contains 15 residues. The CDR3 nucleotides are TGTGCCAGCAGTTACTCTCGGGGAATTAACACTGAAGCTTTCTTT. Translation gives CASSYSRGINTEAFF.

The gene calls are TRBV14 and TRBJ2-5, with D perhaps TRBD1 or TRBD2 (5 bases each). Trimming took 0 bases from V and 4 from J, leaving 18 bases between them. The germline CDR1 and CDR2 sequences are SGHDN and FVKESK. The CDR3 is 17 residues long. Here the CDR3 reads CASSQDRVGRRRETQYF. For the CDR3, the DNA is TGTGCCAGCAGCCAAGATAGGGTGGGACGCCGGCGAGAGACCCAGTACTTC.

This clonotype occurred a few times. The chain uses TRBV7-2 and TRBJ2-7; 7 bases are shared with TRBD2. Germline values: CDR1 SGHTA, CDR2 FQGNSA. V was clipped by 0 bases and J by 3 bases; unmatched bases: 8. The CDR3 is 16 amino acids. CDR3 loop: CASSLALGGSGYEQYF. For the CDR3, the DNA is TGTGCCAGCAGCTTAGCTCTCGGCGGGAGTGGCTACGAGCAGTACTTC.

There are a few counts of this clonotype. As DNA, the CDR3 is TGTGCCAGCAGCCCCCGGCGGGAAAACATTCAGTACTTC. Protein sequence: CASSPRRENIQYF. The chain has TRBV28 and TRBJ2-4; D may be TRBD2 (5 bases). Germline CDR1 MDHEN, CDR2 SYDVKM. The CDR3 extends over 13 amino acids. V lost 6 bases to trimming and J lost 5 bases, with 11 bases between them.

The rearrangement links TRBV7-2 to TRBJ2-7; no firm D call. The ends were cut back, 0 bases at V and 1 base at J, with 13 bases in the middle. Per germline, CDR1 SGHTA and CDR2 FQGNSA. CDR3 size: 16 residues. In DNA form, the CDR3 reads TGTGCCAGCAGCTTAGCGGCGTCTCCAAGGTCCTACGAGCAGTACTTC. This encodes CASSLAASPRSYEQYF. Together with reference TRBV7-2 and TRBJ2-7, the CDR3 gives the full variable domain: GAGVSQSPSNKVTEKGKDVELRCDPISGHTALYWYRQSLGQGLEFLIYFQGNSAPDKSGLPSDRFSAERTGGSVSTLTIQRTQQEDSAVYLCASSLAASPRSYEQYFGPGTRLTVT.

This clonotype was detected only a few times. The J gene is TRBJ2-1, the V gene TRBV20-1; possible D gene TRBD2, 6 bases. Germline CDR1 is DFQATT and CDR2 is SNEGSKA (reference sequence). The ends were cut back, 0 bases at V and 8 bases at J, with 20 bases in the middle. The CDR3 contains 16 residues. In DNA, the CDR3 is TGCAGTGCTAGAGACCTTAGCGGAGTCCCTATGGATGAGCAGTTCTTC. It encodes CSARDLSGVPMDEQFF.

The V and J genes are TRBV7-9 and TRBJ2-1, with 7 bases identical to TRBD2. V dropped 5 bases and J dropped 9; count of bases not matched to a gene: 7. The CDR3 totals 13 residues. The germline gives CDR1 SEHNR, CDR2 FQNEAQ (reference sequence). CDR3 protein: CASSPNLAGEQFF. In DNA, the CDR3 is TGTGCCAGCAGCCCCAATTTAGCGGGTGAGCAGTTCTTC.

The chain has TRBV7-9 and TRBJ2-1, with no clear D. Trimming stripped 5 bases from V and 0 bases from J, with 11 bases between. Germline CDR1 SEHNR, CDR2 FQNEAQ (reference sequence). This CDR3 has 15 residues. The CDR3 here is CASSPLGSSYNEQFF. The CDR3 DNA sequence: TGTGCCAGCAGCCCTCTAGGATCCTCCTACAATGAGCAGTTCTTC.

The J gene is TRBJ2-5, the V gene TRBV6-6; 9 positions agree with TRBD1. V lost 6 bases to trimming and J lost 4 bases; unmatched junction nucleotides: 9. The germline CDR1 and CDR2 sequences are MNHNY and SVGAGI (reference sequence). CDR3 length: 15 amino acids. The CDR3 bases are TGTGCCAGCAGAGGGGACAGGGCTACGAGAGAGACCCAGTACTTC. Translation: CASRGDRATRETQYF.

This clonotype was counted once. The rearrangement uses TRBV20-1 and TRBJ2-1; 9 bases are shared with TRBD2. Per the germline V gene, CDR1 is DFQATT and CDR2 is SNEGSKA (reference sequence). The CDR3 consists of 15 residues. The V gene end was trimmed by 5 bases and the J gene end by 11 bases; junction bases not matched to a gene: 16. The CDR3 protein is CSAPLVAGAGNKQFF. In nucleotides, the CDR3 is TGCAGTGCTCCCCTAGTAGCGGGAGCGGGAAATAAGCAGTTCTTC.

The rearrangement uses TRBV20-1 and TRBJ2-5, with D possibly being TRBD2 (6 bases). Looked up from germline, CDR1 is DFQATT and CDR2 is SNEGSKA (reference sequence). V was cut by 6 bases and J by 11 bases, with 25 bases left in between. This CDR3 has 14 amino acids. The CDR3 loop reads CSAQEGTRINEQYF. CDR3 nucleotide sequence: TGCAGTGCCCAGGAAGGGACTCGGATCAATGAGCAGTACTTC.